This entry lists 6 T cell receptor beta chains sequenced from one sample in a study of shared T cell receptors in the human thymus. The data were produced by immunoSEQ multiplex PCR, yet TCRdb's version contains in-frame clones alone and is incomplete. The sample holds roughly 660,000 clones; over 75% are singletons and the top ten take 0.01%. These same data were also listed under a study on human thymus T cells.

Sequencing was performed on thymocytes. The receptors stem from a boy less than two years old with a congenital heart defect.

This chain connects TRBV5-1 to TRBJ1-1; 9 nucleotides agree with TRBD1. With V trimmed by 3 bases and J by 2 bases, 2 bases remained unmatched. CDR1 is SGHRS and CDR2 is YFSETQ in the germline V gene. CDR3 length: 14 residues. CDR3 region: CASSSDRGNTEAFF. The CDR3 bases are TGCGCCAGCAGCTCGGACAGGGGAAACACTGAAGCTTTCTTT.

The rearrangement joins TRBV7-3 to TRBJ2-3; possible D gene TRBD2, 6 bases. CDR3 length equals 14 residues. CDR1 is SGHTA and CDR2 is FQGTGA in the germline V gene. V gave up 5 bases and J gave up 6 bases, with 15 bases separating them. Written as DNA, the CDR3 is TGTGCCAGCAGCACTAGCCCCTTGTCGGATACGCAGTATTTT. Amino acid sequence: CASSTSPLSDTQYF.

The chain links TRBV5-4 to TRBJ2-7, with a tentative D call TRBD1 (5 bases). This CDR3 spans 15 amino acids. Germline V lookup: CDR1 SGHNT, CDR2 YYREEE (reference sequence). The ends were cut back, 0 bases at V and 3 bases at J, with 13 bases in the middle. The CDR3 reads CASSLEAGYRYEQYF. The CDR3 region has the DNA TGTGCCAGCAGCTTGGAGGCAGGGTACCGCTACGAGCAGTACTTC.

This rearrangement joins TRBV5-7 to TRBJ1-4; D possibly corresponds to TRBD1 (6 bases). TRBV5-7 is classed as an ORF, of uncertain function. The CDR3 length is 16 residues. The germline V and J ends were trimmed by 2 bases and 0 bases, with 11 bases remaining between them. As DNA, the CDR3 is TGTGCCAGCAGCTTCGGACAGAAACCAACTAATGAAAAACTGTTTTTT. Its protein product is CASSFGQKPTNEKLFF.

A note on this clone: One junction end does not reproduce the germline sequence, and a read error may be involved. This chain joins TRBV6-1 and TRBJ2-2; no definite D call. Germline V gives CDR1 MNHNS, CDR2 SASEGT. This CDR3 has 14 amino acids. CDR3 amino acids: CASRAPVLTEELFF. The DNA of the CDR3 is TGTGCCAGCAGGGCCCCAGTTTTAACCGAGGAGCTGTTTTTT.

Here the CDR3 reads CASSPLAEETQYF. The CDR3 DNA follows: TGTGCCAGTAGTCCTCTGGCGGAAGAGACCCAGTACTTC. The chain joins TRBV19 to TRBJ2-5; D call uncertain. CDR3 length: 13 amino acids. Germline V gene data show CDR1 as LNHDA and CDR2 as SQIVND (reference sequence). V lost 5 bases and J 3 bases, leaving 10 bases between the germline ends.